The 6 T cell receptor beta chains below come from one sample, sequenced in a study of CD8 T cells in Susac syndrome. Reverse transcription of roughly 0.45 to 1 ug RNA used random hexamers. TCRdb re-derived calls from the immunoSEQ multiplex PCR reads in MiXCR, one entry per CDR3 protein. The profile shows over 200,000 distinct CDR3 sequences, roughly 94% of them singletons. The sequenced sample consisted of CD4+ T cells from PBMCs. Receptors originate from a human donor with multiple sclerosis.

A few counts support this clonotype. DNA of the CDR3: TGTGCCACCAGTGAGGCCCAGGGAACAGATACGCAGTATTTT. Amino acids: CATSEAQGTDTQYF. The rearrangement joins TRBV24-1 to TRBJ2-3; a possible D gene is TRBD1 (5 bases). V lost 4 bases to trimming and J lost 3 bases, with 10 bases between them. Germline V lookup: CDR1 KGHDR, CDR2 SFDVKD. This CDR3 contains 14 residues.

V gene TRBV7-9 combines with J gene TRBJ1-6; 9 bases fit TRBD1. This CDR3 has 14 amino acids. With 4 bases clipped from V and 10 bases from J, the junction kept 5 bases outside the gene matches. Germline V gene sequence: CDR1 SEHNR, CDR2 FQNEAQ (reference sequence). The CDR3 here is CASSWRTGESPLHF. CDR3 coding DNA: TGTGCCAGCAGCTGGAGGACAGGGGAATCACCCCTCCACTTT.

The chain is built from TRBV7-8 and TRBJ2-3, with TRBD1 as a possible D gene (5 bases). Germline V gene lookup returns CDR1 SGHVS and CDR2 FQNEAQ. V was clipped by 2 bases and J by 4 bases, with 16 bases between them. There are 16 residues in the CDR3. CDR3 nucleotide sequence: TGTGCCAGCAGCTTACTCCAGGGATCTGTGGCAGATACGCAGTATTTT. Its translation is CASSLLQGSVADTQYF.

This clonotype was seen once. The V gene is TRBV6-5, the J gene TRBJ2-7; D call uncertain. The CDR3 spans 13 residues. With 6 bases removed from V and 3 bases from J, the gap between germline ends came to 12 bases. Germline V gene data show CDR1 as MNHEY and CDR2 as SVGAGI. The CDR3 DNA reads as TGTGCCAGCAGCCAAGCAAGCGTCTACGAGCAGTACTTC. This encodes CASSQASVYEQYF.

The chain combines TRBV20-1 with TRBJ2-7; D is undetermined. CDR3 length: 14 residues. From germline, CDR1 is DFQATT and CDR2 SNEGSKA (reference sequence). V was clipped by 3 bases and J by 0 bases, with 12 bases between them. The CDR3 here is CSARGSDSSYEQYF. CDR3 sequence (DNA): TGCAGTGCTAGGGGATCTGATAGCTCCTACGAGCAGTACTTC.

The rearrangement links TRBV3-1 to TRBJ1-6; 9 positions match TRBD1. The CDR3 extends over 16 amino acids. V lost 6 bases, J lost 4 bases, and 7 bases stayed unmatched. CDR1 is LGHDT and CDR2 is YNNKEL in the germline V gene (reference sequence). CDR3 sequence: CASSPPTGGYNSPLHF. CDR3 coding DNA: TGTGCCAGCAGTCCGCCGACAGGGGGTTATAATTCACCCCTCCACTTT.